This TCR beta chain originates from a study of cytomegalovirus exposure and HLA in healthy donors. Findings and caveats of the study: Sequencing likely generated an artifact that appeared as a cluster of highly shared sequence variants.

This clone was found once. The antigen is undetermined. Primers: 60 Vbeta forward and 13 Jbeta reverse. TCRdb's table, derived via immunoSEQ multiplex PCR, lists solely in-frame clones and lacks some. The table includes some 140,000 clones, roughly 80% detected once. V was pared by 0 bases and J by 7 bases, with 13 bases between. This CDR3 spans 15 amino acids. CDR1 and CDR2 from the germline V gene are SGHRS and YFSETQ. The rearrangement joins TRBV5-1 to TRBJ1-4; D is uncertain. The source material was PBMCs. The sequence came from a woman between 50 and 59 years old in good health and CMV-seropositive. This chain's CDR3 is CASSLDLPSGEKLFF. The CDR3 DNA is TGCGCCAGCAGCTTGGATCTCCCATCGGGTGAAAAACTGTTTTTT.